This T cell receptor beta chain originates from a study of blood T cell repertoires in COVID-19. On the study more broadly: Acute and convalescent COVID-19 samples came from the United States, Italy and Spain.

Trimming took 6 bases from V and 3 from J, leaving 17 bases between them. The length of the CDR3 is 15 residues. Germline V gene lookup returns CDR1 MNHNY and CDR2 SVGAGI (reference sequence). As handled by the study authors: How many nucleated cells were present was estimated from reference gene primer amplification. Using immunoSEQ multiplex PCR, the repertoire was profiled, and TCRdb retains in-frame clones only, with some absent. That table furnishes V, J and clone size, whereas the DNA furnished D and trimming. The sample holds fewer than 65,000 clones, 75% to 90% seen once. The specimen sequenced was peripheral blood. The TCR originated in a human donor in a cohort sampled during active COVID-19. The V and J genes are TRBV6-6 and TRBJ1-2; D not certain. In DNA, the CDR3 is TGTGCCAGCAGGGCCCATGCGGAGGGAGACTATGGCTACACCTTC. It specifies CASRAHAEGDYGYTF.